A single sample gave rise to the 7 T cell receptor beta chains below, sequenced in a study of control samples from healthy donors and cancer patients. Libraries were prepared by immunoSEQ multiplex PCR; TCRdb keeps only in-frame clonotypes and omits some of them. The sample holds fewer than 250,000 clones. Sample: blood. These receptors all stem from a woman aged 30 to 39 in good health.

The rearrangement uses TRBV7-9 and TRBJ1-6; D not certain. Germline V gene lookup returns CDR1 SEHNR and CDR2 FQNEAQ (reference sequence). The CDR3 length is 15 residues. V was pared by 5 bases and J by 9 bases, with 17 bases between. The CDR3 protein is CASSPKWRAGSPLHF. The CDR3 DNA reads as TGTGCCAGCAGCCCCAAATGGCGGGCTGGTTCACCCCTCCACTTT.

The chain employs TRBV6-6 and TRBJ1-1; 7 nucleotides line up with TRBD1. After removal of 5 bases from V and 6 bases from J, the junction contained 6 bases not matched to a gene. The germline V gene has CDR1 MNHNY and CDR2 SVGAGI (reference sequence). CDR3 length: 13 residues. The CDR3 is CASSPRQGAEAFF. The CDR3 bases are TGTGCCAGCAGTCCCCGACAGGGAGCTGAAGCTTTCTTT.

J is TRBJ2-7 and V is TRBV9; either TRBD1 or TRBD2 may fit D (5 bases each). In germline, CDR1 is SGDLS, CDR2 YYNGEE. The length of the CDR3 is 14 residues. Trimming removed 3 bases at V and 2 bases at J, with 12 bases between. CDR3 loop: CASSAPGTPYEQYF. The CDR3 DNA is TGTGCCAGCAGCGCGCCCGGGACCCCCTACGAGCAGTACTTC.

The CDR3 loop is CASSMSSGGLDEQFF. The CDR3 bases are TGTGCCAGTAGTATGTCTAGCGGGGGGTTGGATGAGCAGTTCTTC. The chain couples TRBV19 to TRBJ2-1, with 11 positions matching TRBD2. V was clipped by 3 bases and J by 8 bases; unmatched bases: 6. The germline gives CDR1 LNHDA, CDR2 SQIVND (reference sequence). The CDR3 is 15 amino acids.

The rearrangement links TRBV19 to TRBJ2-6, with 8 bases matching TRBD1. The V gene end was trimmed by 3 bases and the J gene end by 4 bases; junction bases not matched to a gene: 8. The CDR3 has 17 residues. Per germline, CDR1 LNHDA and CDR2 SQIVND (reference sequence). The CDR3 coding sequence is TGTGCCAGTAGTATGTGGACAGGGTCTCGAGGGGCCAACGTCCTGACTTTC. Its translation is CASSMWTGSRGANVLTF.

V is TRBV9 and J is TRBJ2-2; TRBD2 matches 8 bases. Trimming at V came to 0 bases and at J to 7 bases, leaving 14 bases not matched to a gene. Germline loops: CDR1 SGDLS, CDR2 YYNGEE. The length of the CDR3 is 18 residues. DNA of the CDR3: TGTGCCAGCAGCGTAGACATTACGGCGGGGGGAATGAACGGGGAGCTGTTTTTT. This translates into CASSVDITAGGMNGELFF.

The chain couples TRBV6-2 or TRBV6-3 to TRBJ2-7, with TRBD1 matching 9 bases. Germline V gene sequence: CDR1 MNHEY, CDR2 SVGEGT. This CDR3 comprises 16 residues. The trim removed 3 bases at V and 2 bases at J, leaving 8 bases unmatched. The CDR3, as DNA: TGTGCCAGCAGTTATTTTCCGGGACAGGGTCCCTACGAGCAGTACTTC. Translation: CASSYFPGQGPYEQYF.